One sample yielded the 27 T cell receptor beta chains listed below, sequenced in a study of beta chain features in type 1 diabetes. General study points: Within each of all four CD4+ subsets, Type 1 diabetes patients had TCRB CDR3s that were moderately but significantly shorter.

cDNA synthesis used the whole RNA isolate, giving expressed TCRB sequences. TCRdb's table, derived via immunoSEQ multiplex PCR, lists solely in-frame clones and lacks some. Of roughly 260,000 clones listed, roughly 11% are singletons. These receptors lack a known antigen. The sample comprised naive CD4+ T cells from blood. The receptor source for this set is a man aged 30-40 years with type 1 diabetes.

This clone was recorded a few times. The rearrangement uses TRBV5-6 and TRBJ2-5; 9 bases agree with TRBD1. V dropped 6 bases and J dropped 5; count of bases not matched to a gene: 8. Germline V CDR1 and CDR2: SGHDT, YYEEEE. The CDR3 loop spans 14 amino acids. The CDR3 DNA reads as TGTGCCAGCACGTCACAGGGGGCAGGGGAGACCCAGTACTTC. Amino acid sequence: CASTSQGAGETQYF.

This clone was counted between two and nine times. The chain is built from TRBV7-9 and TRBJ1-1; the match to TRBD1 covers 7 bases. Germline values: CDR1 SEHNR, CDR2 FQNEAQ (reference sequence). The CDR3 runs to 13 residues. V trimming: 9 bases; J trimming: 2 bases; junction bases outside the gene matches: 6. The CDR3 reads CARTTGENTEAFF. DNA for the CDR3: TGTGCCAGGACCACAGGGGAAAACACTGAAGCTTTCTTT.

This clone was detected only a few times. V and J are TRBV7-2 and TRBJ2-7, with 7 positions matching TRBD2. Germline trimming cut 1 base from V and 3 bases from J; bases unmatched to any gene: 9. The CDR3 sequence is 16 residues long. CDR1 is SGHTA, CDR2 FQGNSA, per germline. The DNA of the CDR3 is TGTGCCAGCAGCTTAGTGGCCAGCGGGACGATCTACGAGCAGTACTTC. Its protein is CASSLVASGTIYEQYF.

This clone was recorded a few times. The J gene is TRBJ1-5, the V gene TRBV19; possible D gene TRBD1, 6 bases. Per germline, CDR1 LNHDA and CDR2 SQIVND (reference sequence). The V end lost 5 bases, the J end lost 0 bases, and 8 bases lay between the germline ends. This CDR3 contains 14 residues. The CDR3 coding sequence is TGTGCCAGTAGTTGGACAGATAGCAATCAGCCCCAGCATTTT. Translated, it gives CASSWTDSNQPQHF.

The chain has TRBV9 and TRBJ1-5; 7 positions match TRBD1. Looked up from germline, CDR1 is SGDLS and CDR2 is YYNGEE. CDR3 size: 15 residues. The ends lost 4 bases at V and 2 bases at J; junction bases unmatched: 6. CDR3 DNA sequence: TGTGCCAGCAGCCCCGGGACAGCCGGCAATCAGCCCCAGCATTTT. Encoded protein: CASSPGTAGNQPQHF. The whole variable domain, remainder taken from reference TRBV9 and TRBJ1-5, is DSGVTQTPKHLITATGQRVTLRCSPRSGDLSVYWYQQSLDQGLQFLIQYYNGEERAKGNILERFSAQQFPDLHSELNLSSLELGDSALYFCASSPGTAGNQPQHFGDGTRLSIL.

The rearrangement uses TRBV18 and TRBJ2-1; perhaps TRBD1 as D (5 bases). There are 16 residues in the CDR3. Trimming pared 8 bases from V and 0 bases from J, leaving 17 bases between. Looked up from germline, CDR1 is KGHSH and CDR2 is LQKENI. The CDR3 protein is CASTPTGSSSYNEQFF. The CDR3 DNA is TGTGCCAGCACTCCCACAGGTTCCAGCTCCTACAATGAGCAGTTCTTC.

The chain joins TRBV9 to TRBJ1-2; 10 nucleotides align to TRBD1. Germline V gene data show CDR1 as SGDLS and CDR2 as YYNGEE. This CDR3 region has 15 residues. With V trimmed by 7 bases and J by 0 bases, 6 bases remained unmatched. CDR3 coding DNA: TGTGCCAGCCGTGGGACAGGGGCCGCTAACTATGGCTACACCTTC. Residues: CASRGTGAANYGYTF.

This clone was seen only a few times. The chain carries TRBV11-2 and TRBJ2-1; D gene uncertain. CDR3 length: 15 amino acids. V lost 0 bases, J lost 4 bases, and 10 bases lay in between. CDR1 and CDR2 from the germline V gene are SGHAT and FQNNGV. In DNA, the CDR3 is TGTGCCAGCAGCTTAGAGTATGCTAGATACAATGAGCAGTTCTTC. Amino acid sequence: CASSLEYARYNEQFF. Together with reference TRBV11-2 and TRBJ2-1, the CDR3 gives the full variable domain: EAGVAQSPRYKIIEKRQSVAFWCNPISGHATLYWYQQILGQGPKLLIQFQNNGVVDDSQLPKDRFSAERLKGVDSTLKIQPAKLEDSAVYLCASSLEYARYNEQFFGPGTRLTVL.

The chain employs TRBV18 and TRBJ2-7; the match to TRBD1 covers 7 bases. CDR1 is KGHSH and CDR2 is LQKENI in the germline V gene. J lost 0 bases, V lost 6 bases, and 5 bases had no gene match. The CDR3 loop spans 14 amino acids. The CDR3: CASSPNRGSYEQYF. The CDR3 DNA reads as TGTGCCAGCTCCCCGAACAGGGGCTCCTACGAGCAGTACTTC.

This clone has just a few counts. V and J are TRBV2 and TRBJ1-1; weak D call: TRBD1 (6 bases). Trimming removed 6 bases at V and 8 bases at J, with 16 bases between. This CDR3 has 13 residues. Germline assignment: CDR1 SNHLY and CDR2 FYNNEI. The CDR3 spells CASSSSRGHEAFF. The CDR3 DNA reads TGTGCCAGCAGCTCGAGCAGGGGCCACGAAGCTTTCTTT.

This clone appeared a few times. The genes are TRBV9 and TRBJ2-1; the D gene is possibly TRBD1 (6 bases). Between the trimmed V and J ends, which lost 0 bases and 5 bases, there was a span of 15 bases. Germline V gene lookup returns CDR1 SGDLS and CDR2 YYNGEE. The CDR3 spans 16 residues. In DNA, the CDR3 is TGTGCCAGCAGCGTAGGGGATGAGGGACACAACAATGAGCAGTTCTTC. Its protein product is CASSVGDEGHNNEQFF.

The rearrangement links TRBV5-1 to TRBJ1-2; 11 positions match TRBD1. CDR3 length: 15 residues. V gave up 4 bases and J gave up 3 bases; unmatched junction bases: 5. Per germline, CDR1 SGHRS and CDR2 YFSETQ. CDR3 sequence reads: CASSIGTGGDYGYTF. Written as DNA, the CDR3 is TGCGCCAGCAGCATCGGGACAGGGGGAGACTATGGCTACACCTTC.

This clone was recorded a few times. This rearrangement joins TRBV7-9 to TRBJ2-5; 7 nucleotides agree with TRBD2. V gave up 3 bases and J gave up 3 bases; unmatched junction bases: 4. CDR1 and CDR2 (germline): SEHNR, FQNEAQ (reference sequence). The CDR3 consists of 14 residues. CDR3 protein: CASSFRGVKETQYF. CDR3 nucleotide sequence: TGTGCCAGCAGCTTTCGGGGGGTTAAAGAGACCCAGTACTTC.

There are a few counts of this clone. The V call is TRBV9, the J call TRBJ2-1, with D possibly matching TRBD2 (6 bases). Germline CDR1 reads SGDLS; CDR2 reads YYNGEE. The length of the CDR3 is 14 residues. V was shortened by 1 base and J by 6 bases, with 11 bases between the two germline ends. CDR3 region: CASSVQLATNEQFF. The CDR3 bases are TGTGCCAGCAGCGTACAACTAGCAACCAATGAGCAGTTCTTC. The entire variable domain, with the rest obtained from reference TRBV9 and TRBJ2-1, is as follows: DSGVTQTPKHLITATGQRVTLRCSPRSGDLSVYWYQQSLDQGLQFLIQYYNGEERAKGNILERFSAQQFPDLHSELNLSSLELGDSALYFCASSVQLATNEQFFGPGTRLTVL.

This clone was detected only a few times. The chain recombines TRBV15 with TRBJ1-6; D not certain. The CDR3 has 14 amino acids. Germline V gives CDR1 LNHNV, CDR2 YYDKDF (reference sequence). Between the trimmed V and J ends, which lost 0 bases and 8 bases, there was a span of 8 bases. CDR3 loop: CATSRDSRDSPLHF. DNA for the CDR3: TGTGCCACCAGCAGAGACTCGAGGGATTCACCCCTCCACTTT. The full variable domain, its missing parts supplied by reference TRBV15 and TRBJ1-6, is DAMVIQNPRYQVTQFGKPVTLSCSQTLNHNVMYWYQQKSSQAPKLLFHYYDKDFNNEADTPDNFQSRRPNTSFCFLDIRSPGLGDTAMYLCATSRDSRDSPLHFGNGTRLTVT.

The chain carries TRBV7-9 and TRBJ2-1; no clear D gene. Germline values: CDR1 SEHNR, CDR2 FQNEAQ (reference sequence). Trimming shortened V by 8 bases and J by 2 bases, and 13 bases separated the two germline ends. This CDR3 spans 14 amino acids. CDR3 loop: CASRPSLAYNEQFF. The CDR3 DNA sequence: TGTGCCAGCCGCCCTTCACTCGCCTACAATGAGCAGTTCTTC.

This clone has more than one count but fewer than ten. The chain joins TRBV18 to TRBJ2-1, with D possibly being TRBD2 (6 bases). Trimming cost V 3 bases and J 1 base, with 13 bases left between them. The CDR3 spans 16 residues. CDR1 KGHSH and CDR2 LQKENI come from the germline V gene. Written as DNA, the CDR3 is TGTGCCAGCTCACCCCCTCCCGGGGGTTCCTACAATGAGCAGTTCTTC. It is translated as CASSPPPGGSYNEQFF.

V is TRBV18 and J is TRBJ2-3; maybe TRBD2 (6 bases). This CDR3 spans 15 amino acids. V was cut by 6 bases and J by 3 bases, with 16 bases left in between. Germline lookup yields CDR1 KGHSH and CDR2 LQKENI. CDR3 sequence reads: CASSDRGSGTDTQYF. As DNA, the CDR3 is TGTGCCAGCTCCGACCGGGGGAGCGGAACAGATACGCAGTATTTT.

V and J are TRBV18 and TRBJ2-2, with unresolved D. Germline V CDR1 and CDR2: KGHSH, LQKENI. The CDR3 has 12 residues. The ends were cut back, 0 bases at V and 9 bases at J, with 5 bases in the middle. As DNA, the CDR3 is TGTGCCAGCTCACCACCGAGCCGGGAGCTGTTTTTT. Amino acids: CASSPPSRELFF.

The chain couples TRBV5-4 to TRBJ2-7, with D perhaps matching TRBD1 (6 bases). V was pared by 5 bases and J by 3 bases, with 18 bases between. The CDR3 contains 15 residues. Germline CDR1 reads SGHNT; CDR2 reads YYREEE (reference sequence). CDR3 loop: CASSPQPGQGYEQYF. In DNA, the CDR3 is TGTGCCAGCAGTCCACAACCGGGACAAGGCTACGAGCAGTACTTC.

This clone was observed a handful of times. V and J are TRBV5-6 and TRBJ2-1, with no clear D. The length of the CDR3 is 15 residues. Per the germline V gene, CDR1 is SGHDT and CDR2 is YYEEEE. The V and J ends lost 0 bases and 0 bases respectively, with 7 bases between them. DNA for the CDR3: TGTGCCAGCAGCTTGGGCATGAGCTCCTACAATGAGCAGTTCTTC. Translated: CASSLGMSSYNEQFF.

The genes are TRBV5-1 and TRBJ2-1, with 10 positions matching TRBD2. J was trimmed by 3 bases and V by 4 bases; bases with no gene match: 4. The CDR3 length is 15 residues. CDR1 is SGHRS, CDR2 YFSETQ, per germline. The CDR3 loop reads CASSALAGVYNEQFF. DNA for the CDR3: TGCGCCAGCAGCGCTCTAGCGGGGGTCTACAATGAGCAGTTCTTC.

This clone has a handful of counts. The chain is built from TRBV2 and TRBJ2-7; 7 nucleotides line up with TRBD1. This CDR3 is built from 13 residues. Germline CDR1 and CDR2: SNHLY and FYNNEI. V lost 5 bases and J lost 9; bases outside the gene matches: 10. The CDR3 region is CASSSGQASGQYF. CDR3 nucleotides: TGTGCCAGCAGTTCCGGACAGGCCTCGGGGCAGTACTTC. The whole variable domain, filled in from reference TRBV2 and TRBJ2-7, reads EPEVTQTPSHQVTQMGQEVILRCVPISNHLYFYWYRQILGQKVEFLVSFYNNEISEKSEIFDDQFSVERPDGSNFTLKIRSTKLEDSAMYFCASSSGQASGQYFGPGTRLTVT.

The rearrangement uses TRBV2 and TRBJ2-5; perhaps TRBD1 as D (5 bases). CDR3 length equals 15 residues. Between the trimmed V and J ends, which lost 7 bases and 2 bases, there was a span of 17 bases. Germline V CDR1 and CDR2: SNHLY, FYNNEI. Here the CDR3 DNA reads TGTGCCAGCACCCGAGACAGTGGTCCGCAAGAGACCCAGTACTTC. It is translated as CASTRDSGPQETQYF.

In its sample, this clone was seen a few times. This chain joins TRBV2 and TRBJ1-1, with D maybe TRBD1 (6 bases). The CDR3 length is 14 residues. Germline assignment: CDR1 SNHLY and CDR2 FYNNEI. Between the trimmed V and J ends, which lost 6 bases and 0 bases, there was a span of 11 bases. The CDR3 protein is CASSNRAMNTEAFF. Written as DNA, the CDR3 is TGTGCCAGCAGCAACAGGGCCATGAACACTGAAGCTTTCTTT.

The V gene is TRBV18, the J gene TRBJ1-5; D uncertain. The CDR3 contains 14 residues. The germline CDR1 and CDR2 sequences are KGHSH and LQKENI. V was pared by 6 bases and J by 3 bases, with 12 bases between. The CDR3 sequence: CASSPPLFNQPQHF. Written as DNA, the CDR3 is TGTGCCAGCTCTCCCCCCCTGTTCAATCAGCCCCAGCATTTT. Full variable domain (outside the CDR3, taken from reference TRBV18 and TRBJ1-5): NAGVMQNPRHLVRRRGQEARLRCSPMKGHSHVYWYRQLPEEGLKFMVYLQKENIIDESGMPKERFSAEFPKEGPSILRIQQVVRGDSAAYFCASSPPLFNQPQHFGDGTRLSIL.

This clone showed up just a few times. The rearrangement links TRBV7-9 to TRBJ2-2; TRBD1 is a possible D gene (6 bases). CDR1 and CDR2 from the germline V gene are SEHNR and FQNEAQ (reference sequence). Deletions cut 5 bases from V and 7 bases from J, with 17 bases between. The CDR3 consists of 15 residues. CDR3 coding DNA: TGTGCCAGCAGCCCTGAGACAGGTCGGGGCGGGGAGCTGTTTTTT. Translation gives CASSPETGRGGELFF.